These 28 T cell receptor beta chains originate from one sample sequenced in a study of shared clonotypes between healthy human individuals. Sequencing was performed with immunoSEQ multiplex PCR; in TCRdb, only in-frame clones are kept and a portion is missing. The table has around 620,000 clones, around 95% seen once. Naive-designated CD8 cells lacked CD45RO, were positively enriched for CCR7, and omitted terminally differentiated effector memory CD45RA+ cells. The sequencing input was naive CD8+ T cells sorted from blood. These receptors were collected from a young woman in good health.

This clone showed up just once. CDR3 DNA: TGTGCCAGCAGTGGCCCTAGCGGGAGCTCCTACGAGCAGTACTTC. It is translated as CASSGPSGSSYEQYF. The V call is TRBV6-1, the J call TRBJ2-5; 10 nucleotides match TRBD2. Judging by the DNA end, TRBJ2-7 fits better; the J call may be wrong. This CDR3 is built from 15 residues. Germline-derived CDR1 and CDR2 are MNHNS and SASEGT.

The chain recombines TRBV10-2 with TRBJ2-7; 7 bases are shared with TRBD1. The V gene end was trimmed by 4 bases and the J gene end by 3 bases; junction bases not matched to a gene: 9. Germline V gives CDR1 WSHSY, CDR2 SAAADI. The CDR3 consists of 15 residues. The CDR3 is CASSGQGYTNYEQYF. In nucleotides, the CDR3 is TGCGCCAGCAGTGGACAGGGATATACCAACTACGAGCAGTACTTC.

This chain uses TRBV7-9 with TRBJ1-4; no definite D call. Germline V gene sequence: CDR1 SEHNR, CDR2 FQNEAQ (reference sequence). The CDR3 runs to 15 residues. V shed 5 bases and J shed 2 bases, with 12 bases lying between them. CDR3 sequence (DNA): TGTGCCAGCAGCGCCCAAGGACTTACTAATGAAAAACTGTTTTTT. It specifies CASSAQGLTNEKLFF. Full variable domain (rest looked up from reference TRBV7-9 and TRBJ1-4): DTGVSQNPRHKITKRGQNVTFRCDPISEHNRLYWYRQTLGQGPEFLTYFQNEAQLEKSRLLSDRFSAERPKGSFSTLEIQRTEQGDSAMYLCASSAQGLTNEKLFFGSGTQLSVL.

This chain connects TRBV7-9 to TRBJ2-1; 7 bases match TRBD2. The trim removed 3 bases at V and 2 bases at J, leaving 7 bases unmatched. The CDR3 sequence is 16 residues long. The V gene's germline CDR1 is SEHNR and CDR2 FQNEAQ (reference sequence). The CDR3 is CASSFILARTYNEQFF. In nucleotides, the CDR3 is TGTGCCAGCAGCTTTATACTAGCGCGCACCTACAATGAGCAGTTCTTC.

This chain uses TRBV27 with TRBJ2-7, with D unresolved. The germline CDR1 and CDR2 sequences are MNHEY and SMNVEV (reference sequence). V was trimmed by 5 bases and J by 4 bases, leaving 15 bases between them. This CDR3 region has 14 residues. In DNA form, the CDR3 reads TGTGCCAGCAGTCCCCCCACGAATAAATACGAGCAGTACTTC. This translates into CASSPPTNKYEQYF.

The CDR3 spells CASSEAGGVAQNSPLHF. The CDR3 DNA reads as TGTGCCAGCAGTGAAGCGGGGGGGGTCGCCCAAAATTCACCCCTCCACTTT. The V call is TRBV2, the J call TRBJ1-6; TRBD1 is a possible D gene (5 bases). The CDR3 has 17 amino acids. V gave up 0 bases and J gave up 7 bases, with 16 bases separating them. The germline CDR1 and CDR2 sequences are SNHLY and FYNNEI.

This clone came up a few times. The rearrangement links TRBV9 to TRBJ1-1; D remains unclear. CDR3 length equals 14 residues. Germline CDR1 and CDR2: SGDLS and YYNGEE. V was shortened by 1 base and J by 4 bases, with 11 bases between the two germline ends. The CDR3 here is CASSVSWGATEAFF. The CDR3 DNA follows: TGTGCCAGCAGCGTAAGTTGGGGAGCCACTGAAGCTTTCTTT.

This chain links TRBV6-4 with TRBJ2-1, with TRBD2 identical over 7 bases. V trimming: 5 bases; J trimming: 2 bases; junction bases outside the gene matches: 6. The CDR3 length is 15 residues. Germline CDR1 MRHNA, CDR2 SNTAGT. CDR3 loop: CASSPAGPPYNEQFF. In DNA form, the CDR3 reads TGTGCCAGCAGTCCAGCGGGACCCCCCTACAATGAGCAGTTCTTC.

The CDR3 sequence: CASSYGTSVYEQYF. In DNA form, the CDR3 reads TGTGCCAGCAGCTACGGGACTAGCGTTTACGAGCAGTACTTC. The V call is TRBV5-6, the J call TRBJ2-7, with 10 bases aligning to TRBD2. From germline, CDR1 is SGHDT and CDR2 YYEEEE. The CDR3 consists of 14 residues. V lost 3 bases to trimming and J lost 4 bases; unmatched junction nucleotides: 4.

The CDR3 region has the DNA TGTGCCAGCAGTTACCCAGGGTCGGTAAATGAGCAGTTCTTC. Its translation is CASSYPGSVNEQFF. The genes are TRBV6-5 and TRBJ2-1; perhaps TRBD1 as D (5 bases). The CDR3 runs to 14 residues. Per germline, CDR1 MNHEY and CDR2 SVGAGI. Trimming left V 2 bases short and J 7 bases short, with 12 bases between.

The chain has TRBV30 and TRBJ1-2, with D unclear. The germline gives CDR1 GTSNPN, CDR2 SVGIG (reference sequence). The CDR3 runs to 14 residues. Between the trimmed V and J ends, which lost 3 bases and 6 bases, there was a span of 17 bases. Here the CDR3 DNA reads TGTGCCTGGAGGGACTTTTCTTTAGGGAATGGCTACACCTTC. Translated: CAWRDFSLGNGYTF.

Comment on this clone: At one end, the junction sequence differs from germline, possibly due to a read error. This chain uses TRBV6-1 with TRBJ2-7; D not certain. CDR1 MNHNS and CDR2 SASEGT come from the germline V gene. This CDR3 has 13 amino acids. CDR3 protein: CASSEAPNFTIGF. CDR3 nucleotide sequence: TGTGCCAGCAGTGAAGCCCCCAATTTTACAATTGGCTTC.

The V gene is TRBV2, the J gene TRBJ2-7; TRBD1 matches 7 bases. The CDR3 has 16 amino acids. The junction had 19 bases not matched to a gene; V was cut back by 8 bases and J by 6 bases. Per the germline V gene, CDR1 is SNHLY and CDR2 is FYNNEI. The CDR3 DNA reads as TGTGCCAGCCTTGGGACAGAAAAATCTTCTACTACCGAGCAGTACTTC. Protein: CASLGTEKSSTTEQYF. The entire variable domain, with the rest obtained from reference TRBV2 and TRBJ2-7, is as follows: EPEVTQTPSHQVTQMGQEVILRCVPISNHLYFYWYRQILGQKVEFLVSFYNNEISEKSEIFDDQFSVERPDGSNFTLKIRSTKLEDSAMYFCASLGTEKSSTTEQYFGPGTRLTVT.

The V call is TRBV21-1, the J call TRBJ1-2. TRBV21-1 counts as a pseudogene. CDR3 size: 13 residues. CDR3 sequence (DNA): TGTGCCAGCAGCAAATTGCGGGTCTATGGCTACACCTTC. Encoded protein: CASSKLRVYGYTF.

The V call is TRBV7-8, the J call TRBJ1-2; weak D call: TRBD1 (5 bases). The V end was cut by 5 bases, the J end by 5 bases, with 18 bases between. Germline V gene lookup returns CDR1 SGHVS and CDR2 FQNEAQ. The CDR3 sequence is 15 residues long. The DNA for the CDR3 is TGTGCCAGCAGCCCCCCGCGCCAGGGAGGGTATGGCTACACCTTC. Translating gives CASSPPRQGGYGYTF.

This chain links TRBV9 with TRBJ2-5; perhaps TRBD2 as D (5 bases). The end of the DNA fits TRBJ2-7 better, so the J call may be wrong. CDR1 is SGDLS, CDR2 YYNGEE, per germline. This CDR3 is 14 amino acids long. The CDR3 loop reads CASSDLGAGNEQYF. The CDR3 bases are TGTGCCAGCAGCGACCTTGGCGCCGGGAACGAGCAGTACTTC.

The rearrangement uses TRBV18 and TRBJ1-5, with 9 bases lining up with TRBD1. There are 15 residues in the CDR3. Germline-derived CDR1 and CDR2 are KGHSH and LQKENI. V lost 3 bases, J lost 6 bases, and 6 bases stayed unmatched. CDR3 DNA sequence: TGTGCCAGCTCACCGGGACAGGGATGGGGTCAGCCCCAGCATTTT. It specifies CASSPGQGWGQPQHF.

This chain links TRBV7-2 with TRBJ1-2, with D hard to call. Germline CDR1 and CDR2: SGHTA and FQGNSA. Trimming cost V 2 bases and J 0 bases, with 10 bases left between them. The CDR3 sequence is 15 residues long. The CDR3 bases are TGTGCCAGCAGCTTATTCCTGAGTACTAACTATGGCTACACCTTC. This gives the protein CASSLFLSTNYGYTF.

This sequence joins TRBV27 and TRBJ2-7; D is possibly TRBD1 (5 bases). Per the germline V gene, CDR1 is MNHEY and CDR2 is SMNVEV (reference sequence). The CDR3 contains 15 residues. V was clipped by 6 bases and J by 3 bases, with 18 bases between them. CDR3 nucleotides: TGTGCCAGCAGGGTAAACAGGAATTCCGTCTACGAGCAGTACTTC. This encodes CASRVNRNSVYEQYF.

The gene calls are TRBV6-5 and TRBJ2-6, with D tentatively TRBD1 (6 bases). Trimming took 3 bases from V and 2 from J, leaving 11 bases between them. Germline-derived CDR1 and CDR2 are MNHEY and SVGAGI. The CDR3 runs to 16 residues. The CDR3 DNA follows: TGTGCCAGCAGTTATGGGACAACCACTGGGGCCAACGTCCTGACTTTC. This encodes CASSYGTTTGANVLTF.

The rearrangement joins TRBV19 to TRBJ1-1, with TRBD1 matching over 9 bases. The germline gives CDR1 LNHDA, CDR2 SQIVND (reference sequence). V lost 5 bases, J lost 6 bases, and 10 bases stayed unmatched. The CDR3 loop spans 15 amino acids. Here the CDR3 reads CASSPTGQGRAEAFF. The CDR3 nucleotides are TGTGCCAGTAGTCCTACGGGACAGGGCCGGGCTGAAGCTTTCTTT.

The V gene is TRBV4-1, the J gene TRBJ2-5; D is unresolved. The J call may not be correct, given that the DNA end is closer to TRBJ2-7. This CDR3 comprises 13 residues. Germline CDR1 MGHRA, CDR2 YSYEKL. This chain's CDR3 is CASSPDRPYEQYF. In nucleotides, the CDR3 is TGCGCCAGCAGCCCGGACCGACCCTACGAGCAGTACTTC.

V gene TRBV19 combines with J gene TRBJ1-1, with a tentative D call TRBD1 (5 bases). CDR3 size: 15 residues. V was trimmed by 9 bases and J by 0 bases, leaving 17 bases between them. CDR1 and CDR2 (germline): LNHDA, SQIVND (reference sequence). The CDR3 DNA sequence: TGTGCCAGCCTCCGGTTGGGGGATTTGAACACTGAAGCTTTCTTT. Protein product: CASLRLGDLNTEAFF.

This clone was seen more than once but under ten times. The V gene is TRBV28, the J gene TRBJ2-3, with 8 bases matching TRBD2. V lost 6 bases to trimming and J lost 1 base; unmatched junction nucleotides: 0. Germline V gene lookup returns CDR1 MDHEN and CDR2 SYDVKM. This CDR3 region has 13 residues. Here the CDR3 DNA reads TGTGCCAGCAGAGCGGGAGGCACAGATACGCAGTATTTT. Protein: CASRAGGTDTQYF. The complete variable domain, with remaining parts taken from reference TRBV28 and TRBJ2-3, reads DVKVTQSSRYLVKRTGEKVFLECVQDMDHENMFWYRQDPGLGLRLIYFSYDVKMKEKGDIPEGYSVSREKKERFSLILESASTNQTSMYLCASRAGGTDTQYFGPGTRLTVL.

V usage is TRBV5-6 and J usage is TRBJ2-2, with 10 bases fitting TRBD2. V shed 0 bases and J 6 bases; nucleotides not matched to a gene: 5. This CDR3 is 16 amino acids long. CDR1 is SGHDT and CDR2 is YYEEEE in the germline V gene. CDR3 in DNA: TGTGCCAGCAGCTTGGAACTAGCGGGAAGGGCCGGGGAGCTGTTTTTT. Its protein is CASSLELAGRAGELFF.

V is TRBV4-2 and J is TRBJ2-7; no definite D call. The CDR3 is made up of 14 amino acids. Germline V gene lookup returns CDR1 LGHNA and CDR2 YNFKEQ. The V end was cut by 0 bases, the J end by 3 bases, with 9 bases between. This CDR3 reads CASSQETRSYEQYF. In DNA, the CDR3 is TGTGCCAGCAGCCAAGAGACCAGGAGCTACGAGCAGTACTTC.

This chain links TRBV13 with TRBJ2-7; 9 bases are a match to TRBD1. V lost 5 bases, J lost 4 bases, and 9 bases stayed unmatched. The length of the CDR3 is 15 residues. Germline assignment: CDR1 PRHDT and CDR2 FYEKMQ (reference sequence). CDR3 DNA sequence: TGTGCCAGCAGCATTCCCGGGACAGGGTTGTACGAGCAGTACTTC. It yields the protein CASSIPGTGLYEQYF.

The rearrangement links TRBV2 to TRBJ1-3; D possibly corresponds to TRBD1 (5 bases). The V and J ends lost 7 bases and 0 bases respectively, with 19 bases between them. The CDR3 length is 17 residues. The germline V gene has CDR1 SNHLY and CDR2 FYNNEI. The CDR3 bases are TGTGCCAGCAAACTCACCGACAGAGCGTACTCTGGAAACACCATATATTTT. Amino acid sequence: CASKLTDRAYSGNTIYF.